This T cell receptor beta chain was sequenced for a study of spatial heterogeneity in lung cancer. In the study overall: Beta-chain sequences consistently outnumbered alpha-chain sequences in detection. On average, each unique TCR and UMI combination appeared more than ten times in raw reads.

The time point here: sample taken at primary tumor resection. Unsorted samples of tumor, nontumor lung or frozen PBMC had their whole RNA sequenced. Samples were obtained from some 72 donors, all untreated early-stage non-small cell lung cancer patients. From the 5' RACE reads, TCRdb called clonotypes with MiXCR, one entry per CDR3 protein. The sample lists approximately 49,000 distinct CDR3 sequences, 5.3% occurring once. The CDR3 length is 15 residues. V was pared by 7 bases and J by 1 base, with 13 bases between. Germline CDR1 and CDR2: MDHEN and SYDVKM. This clonotype was counted at least ten times.

Source: PBMCs, taken at surgery. V gene TRBV28 combines with J gene TRBJ1-4; tentative D call: TRBD1 (5 bases). This sequence was found in a male donor with early-stage non-small cell lung cancer. CDR3 residues: CASIDVGGTNEKLFF. CDR3 nucleotides: TGTGCCAGCATAGATGTGGGGGGAACTAATGAAAAACTGTTTTTT.